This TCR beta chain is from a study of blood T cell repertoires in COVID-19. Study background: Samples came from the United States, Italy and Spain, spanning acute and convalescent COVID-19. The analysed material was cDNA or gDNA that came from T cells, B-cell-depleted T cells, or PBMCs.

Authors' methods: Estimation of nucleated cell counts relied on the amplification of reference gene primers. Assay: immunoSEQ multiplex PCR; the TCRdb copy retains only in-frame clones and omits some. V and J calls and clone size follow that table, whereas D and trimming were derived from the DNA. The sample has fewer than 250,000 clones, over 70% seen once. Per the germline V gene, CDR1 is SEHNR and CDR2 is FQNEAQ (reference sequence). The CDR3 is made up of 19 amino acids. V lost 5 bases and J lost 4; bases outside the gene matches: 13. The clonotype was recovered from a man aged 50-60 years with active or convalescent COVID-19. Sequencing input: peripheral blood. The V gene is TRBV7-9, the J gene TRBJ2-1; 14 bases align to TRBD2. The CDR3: CASSPRLAGGRMGYNEQFF. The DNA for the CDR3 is TGTGCCAGCAGCCCCAGACTAGCGGGGGGGCGAATGGGATACAATGAGCAGTTCTTC. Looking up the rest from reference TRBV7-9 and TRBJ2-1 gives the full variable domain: DTGVSQNPRHKITKRGQNVTFRCDPISEHNRLYWYRQTLGQGPEFLTYFQNEAQLEKSRLLSDRFSAERPKGSFSTLEIQRTEQGDSAMYLCASSPRLAGGRMGYNEQFFGPGTRLTVL.